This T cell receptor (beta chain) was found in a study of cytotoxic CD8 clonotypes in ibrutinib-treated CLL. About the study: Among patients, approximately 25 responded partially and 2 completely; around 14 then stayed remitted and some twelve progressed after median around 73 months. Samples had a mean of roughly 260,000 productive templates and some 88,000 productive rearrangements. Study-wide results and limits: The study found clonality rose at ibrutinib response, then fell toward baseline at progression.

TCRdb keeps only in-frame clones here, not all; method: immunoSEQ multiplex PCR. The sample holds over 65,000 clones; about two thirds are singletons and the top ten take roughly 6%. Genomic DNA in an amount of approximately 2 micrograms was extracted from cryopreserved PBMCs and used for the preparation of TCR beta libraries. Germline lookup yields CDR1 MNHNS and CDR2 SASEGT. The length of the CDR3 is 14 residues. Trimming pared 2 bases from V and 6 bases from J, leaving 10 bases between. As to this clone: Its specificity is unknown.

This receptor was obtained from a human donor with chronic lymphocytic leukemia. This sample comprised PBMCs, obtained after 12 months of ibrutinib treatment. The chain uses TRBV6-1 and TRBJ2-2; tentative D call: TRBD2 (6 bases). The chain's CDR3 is CASSERLVPGELFF. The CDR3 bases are TGTGCCAGCAGTGAACGACTAGTTCCCGGGGAGCTGTTTTTT.